This TCR beta chain derives from a study of vaccination and CD4 T cells after COVID-19. Whole-study context: The convalescent population consisted of six males and four females, two of whom were of Hispanic ethnicity. The authors gave control cultures a CEFX pool, an HIV-1 Nef pool, or no peptide.

Of note for this clonotype: Its antigen is unknown.

V lost 3 bases, J lost 4 bases, and 11 bases stayed unmatched. Germline V lookup: CDR1 MNHNS, CDR2 SASEGT. The length of the CDR3 is 17 residues. The assay that was used to sequence DNA from cultured CD4+ T cells was the Oncomine TCR Beta short-read assay. The template was genomic DNA from cultured CD4+ T cells. TCRdb recomputed calls from the PCR reads with MiXCR, one row per CDR3 protein. Of about 15,000 distinct CDR3 sequences listed, about 40% are singletons. As to treatment: approximately 10-day PBMC culture with coronavirus spike peptide pools or control peptides (ViraFEST assay). The origin of this receptor is a human donor with COVID-19. The J gene is TRBJ1-2, the V gene TRBV6-1; 10 nucleotides align to TRBD1. The sample consisted of cultured CD4+ T cells from blood. Here the CDR3 reads CASSEPGQGIPGYGYTF. The DNA of the CDR3 is TGTGCCAGCAGTGAGCCGGGACAGGGGATCCCTGGCTATGGCTACACCTTC.